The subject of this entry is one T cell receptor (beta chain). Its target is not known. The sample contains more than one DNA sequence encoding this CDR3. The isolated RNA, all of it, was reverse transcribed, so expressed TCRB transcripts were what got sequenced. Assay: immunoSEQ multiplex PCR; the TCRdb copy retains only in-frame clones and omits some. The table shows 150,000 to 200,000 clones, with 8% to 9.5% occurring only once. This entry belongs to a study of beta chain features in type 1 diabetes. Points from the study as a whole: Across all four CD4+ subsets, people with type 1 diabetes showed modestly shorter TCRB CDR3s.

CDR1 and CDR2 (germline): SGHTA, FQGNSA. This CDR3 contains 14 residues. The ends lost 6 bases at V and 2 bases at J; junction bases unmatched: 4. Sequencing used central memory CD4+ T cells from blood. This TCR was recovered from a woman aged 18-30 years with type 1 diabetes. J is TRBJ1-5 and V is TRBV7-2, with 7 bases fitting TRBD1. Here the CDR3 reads CASRKGGGNQPQHF. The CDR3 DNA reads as TGTGCCAGCAGGAAAGGGGGCGGCAATCAGCCCCAGCATTTT.